Shown below are 24 T cell receptor beta chains from a single sample sequenced in a study of blood T cell repertoires in COVID-19. Profiling relied on immunoSEQ multiplex PCR, and the TCRdb table lists in-frame clones only, not all of them. Among some 98,000 clones, around 80% were seen once, and the ten largest hold roughly 20%. The specimen sequenced was peripheral blood. The source is a human donor in a cohort sampled during active COVID-19.

The J gene is TRBJ1-5, the V gene TRBV5-5, with unresolved D. The CDR3 runs to 14 residues. Germline CDR1 reads SGHKS; CDR2 reads YYEKEE (reference sequence). V dropped 1 base and J dropped 9 bases, with 14 bases sitting between them. Here the CDR3 reads CASSLTGRRGPQHF. The CDR3 bases are TGTGCCAGCAGCTTGACCGGGAGACGGGGGCCCCAGCATTTT.

The chain links TRBV27 to TRBJ2-3; 8 bases fit TRBD2. The J segment lost 0 bases and the V segment lost 4 bases, leaving 3 bases of the junction unmatched. This CDR3 is built from 15 residues. Germline loops: CDR1 MNHEY, CDR2 SMNVEV (reference sequence). CDR3 in DNA: TGTGCCAGCAGTTCCCGACTAGCGAGCACAGATACGCAGTATTTT. Amino acids: CASSSRLASTDTQYF.

This clone was detected only a few times. This chain connects TRBV10-2 to TRBJ2-7, with 13 bases aligning to TRBD2. V was clipped by 0 bases and J by 7 bases; unmatched bases: 9. Germline lookup yields CDR1 WSHSY and CDR2 SAAADI. This CDR3 has 17 amino acids. This CDR3 reads CASSESILAGGHLEQYF. CDR3 nucleotides: TGCGCCAGCAGTGAGTCGATACTAGCGGGAGGGCATTTGGAGCAGTACTTC.

The J gene is TRBJ2-7, the V gene TRBV4-1; TRBD1 aligns across 8 bases. The CDR3 totals 15 residues. Germline-derived CDR1 and CDR2 are MGHRA and YSYEKL. V shed 0 bases and J 8 bases; nucleotides not matched to a gene: 9. CDR3 in amino acids: CASSQDLTGVRKQYF. The DNA of the CDR3 is TGCGCCAGCAGCCAAGATCTGACAGGGGTTCGGAAGCAGTACTTC.

The rearrangement uses TRBV20-1 and TRBJ1-1; D might be TRBD1 (5 bases). This CDR3 spans 11 amino acids. Germline loops: CDR1 DFQATT, CDR2 SNEGSKA (reference sequence). Trimming took off 4 bases at V and 8 bases at J, with 11 bases between the two ends. The CDR3 coding sequence is TGCAGTGCTACCCGACAGAAAGAAGCTTTCTTT. Translation gives CSATRQKEAFF.

The genes are TRBV12-3 or TRBV12-4 and TRBJ1-3; D gene unclear. CDR3 length equals 13 residues. Trimming pared 4 bases from V and 2 bases from J, leaving 6 bases between. In DNA, the CDR3 is TGTGCCAGCAGTTCCAGAACTGGAAACACCATATATTTT. This codes for CASSSRTGNTIYF.

This clone has just a few counts. This chain connects TRBV10-3 to TRBJ1-1, with D unclear. This CDR3 comprises 14 residues. The V gene lost 0 bases and the J gene lost 2 bases, with 7 bases spanning the gap. The germline V gene has CDR1 ENHRY and CDR2 SYGVKD. CDR3 loop: CAISESVDNTEAFF. The DNA for the CDR3 is TGTGCCATCAGTGAGTCAGTAGATAACACTGAAGCTTTCTTT.

The gene calls are TRBV3-1 (or the pseudogene TRBV3-2) and TRBJ2-6; D possibly corresponds to TRBD1 (5 bases). Looked up from germline, CDR1 is LGHDT and CDR2 is YNNKEL (reference sequence). This CDR3 is built from 16 residues. The germline V and J ends were trimmed by 5 bases and 0 bases, with 11 bases remaining between them. Here the CDR3 DNA reads TGTGCCAGCAGCTCACGACAGACCTCTGGGGCCAACGTCCTGACTTTC. Its translation is CASSSRQTSGANVLTF.

As to this clone: Other DNA sequences in the sample encode the same CDR3. The chain joins TRBV6-5 to TRBJ1-5; 8 positions match TRBD1. The CDR3 spans 12 residues. Germline CDR1 and CDR2: MNHEY and SVGAGI. With V trimmed by 6 bases and J by 5 bases, 0 bases remained unmatched. For the CDR3, the DNA is TGTGCCAGCAGGACAGGGGATCAGCCCCAGCATTTT. It specifies CASRTGDQPQHF.

The gene calls are TRBV24-1 and TRBJ2-3; D is possibly TRBD1 (5 bases). Germline-derived CDR1 and CDR2 are KGHDR and SFDVKD. The CDR3 is 14 amino acids. V gave up 4 bases and J gave up 2 bases, with 9 bases separating them. The CDR3 nucleotides are TGTGCCACCAGTGAAAGGGGATACACAGATACGCAGTATTTT. It codes for CATSERGYTDTQYF.

The V and J genes are TRBV6-5 and TRBJ1-3; D unresolved. Germline CDR1 reads MNHEY; CDR2 reads SVGAGI. Trimming pared 5 bases from V and 0 bases from J, leaving 11 bases between. The length of the CDR3 is 15 residues. This CDR3 is CASSLFISSGNTIYF. In DNA, the CDR3 is TGTGCCAGCAGTCTATTTATTAGCTCTGGAAACACCATATATTTT.

The CDR3 sequence is CASSGNEQYF. In DNA form, the CDR3 reads TGTGCCAGCAGCGGGAACGAGCAGTACTTC. This chain uses TRBV28 with TRBJ2-7, with TRBD2 as a possible D gene (5 bases). CDR1 is MDHEN and CDR2 is SYDVKM in the germline V gene. Trimming stripped 6 bases from V and 5 bases from J, with 5 bases between. This CDR3 region has 10 residues.

The table lists this clone with a few counts. The chain recombines TRBV7-7 with TRBJ2-7, with a possible D match to TRBD1 (5 bases). Germline V CDR1 and CDR2: SSHAT, FNYEAQ (reference sequence). V was pared by 3 bases and J by 0 bases, with 12 bases between. The CDR3 totals 15 residues. The CDR3 spells CASSLGPGGSYEQYF. The CDR3, as DNA: TGTGCCAGCAGCTTGGGGCCCGGTGGCTCCTACGAGCAGTACTTC.

V is TRBV11-2 and J is TRBJ2-6; D may be TRBD2 (6 bases). The germline gives CDR1 SGHAT, CDR2 FQNNGV. The length of the CDR3 is 16 residues. V lost 6 bases, J lost 3 bases, and 15 bases lay in between. As DNA, the CDR3 is TGTGCCAGCAGAACGGGAGCGGCCCGTGGGGCCAACGTCCTGACTTTC. Translated, it gives CASRTGAARGANVLTF.

The rearrangement uses TRBV27 and TRBJ2-7; possible D gene TRBD2, 6 bases. The germline V and J ends were trimmed by 7 bases and 3 bases, with 16 bases remaining between them. This CDR3 comprises 14 residues. Germline-derived CDR1 and CDR2 are MNHEY and SMNVEV (reference sequence). The CDR3 bases are TGTGCCAGCATGCGGGGACCCTTCGACTACGAGCAGTACTTC. Translated: CASMRGPFDYEQYF.

This clone was seen just once. This chain uses TRBV10-2 with TRBJ2-6; D uncertain. The CDR3 is made up of 17 amino acids. Trimming removed 3 bases at V and 0 bases at J, with 12 bases between. CDR1 is WSHSY, CDR2 SAAADI, per germline. The CDR3 sequence: CASSESTASSGANVLTF. For the CDR3, the DNA is TGCGCCAGCAGTGAATCAACGGCTAGCTCTGGGGCCAACGTCCTGACTTTC.

The chain recombines TRBV19 with TRBJ2-5, with no clear D. The CDR3 is made up of 14 amino acids. Germline assignment: CDR1 LNHDA and CDR2 SQIVND (reference sequence). V lost 5 bases and J 2 bases, leaving 12 bases between the germline ends. The DNA of the CDR3 is TGTGCCAGTAGTTGGAGCCTCGGACAAGAGACCCAGTACTTC. It yields the protein CASSWSLGQETQYF.

The chain combines TRBV18 with TRBJ2-1; D possibly corresponds to TRBD1 (6 bases). V lost 2 bases to trimming and J lost 5 bases, with 16 bases between them. Germline CDR1 is KGHSH and CDR2 is LQKENI. This CDR3 is built from 16 residues. In DNA, the CDR3 is TGTGCCAGCTCACCATTCTTAACAGGGAGTAACAATGAGCAGTTCTTC. Residues: CASSPFLTGSNNEQFF.

This clone showed up just a few times. This chain uses TRBV7-9 with TRBJ2-1; D possibly corresponds to TRBD2 (6 bases). The CDR3 is 16 amino acids. Trimming shortened V by 2 bases and J by 4 bases, and 15 bases separated the two germline ends. Looked up from germline, CDR1 is SEHNR and CDR2 is FQNEAQ (reference sequence). CDR3 DNA sequence: TGTGCCAGCAGCTTACCCACCGGGACTTTATACAATGAGCAGTTCTTC. The encoded protein is CASSLPTGTLYNEQFF.

V usage is TRBV28 and J usage is TRBJ1-5; TRBD1 agrees at 7 bases. Germline V gives CDR1 MDHEN, CDR2 SYDVKM. Germline trimming cut 4 bases from V and 7 bases from J; bases unmatched to any gene: 10. This CDR3 contains 15 residues. The CDR3 DNA follows: TGTGCCAGCAGTTCGGGGACAGCTCAGGGACAGCCCCAGCATTTT. It is translated as CASSSGTAQGQPQHF. The full variable domain, rest sourced from reference TRBV28 and TRBJ1-5, is DVKVTQSSRYLVKRTGEKVFLECVQDMDHENMFWYRQDPGLGLRLIYFSYDVKMKEKGDIPEGYSVSREKKERFSLILESASTNQTSMYLCASSSGTAQGQPQHFGDGTRLSIL.

This rearrangement joins TRBV5-1 to TRBJ2-7, with 11 bases that match TRBD2. The length of the CDR3 is 14 residues. Germline V gene lookup returns CDR1 SGHRS and CDR2 YFSETQ. V lost 5 bases, J lost 3 bases, and 4 bases stayed unmatched. CDR3 DNA: TGCGCCAGCAGGGCAGGGACTAGCGGCTACGAGCAGTACTTC. Amino acids: CASRAGTSGYEQYF. Based on the CDR3 plus reference TRBV5-1 and TRBJ2-7, the full variable domain is KAGVTQTPRYLIKTRGQQVTLSCSPISGHRSVSWYQQTPGQGLQFLFEYFSETQRNKGNFPGRFSGRQFSNSRSEMNVSTLELGDSALYLCASRAGTSGYEQYFGPGTRLTVT.

This clone was found once. The gene calls are TRBV29-1 and TRBJ2-7; 12 nucleotides match TRBD2. With V trimmed by 7 bases and J by 1 base, 8 bases remained unmatched. The germline CDR1 and CDR2 sequences are SQVTM and ANQGSEA. The CDR3 runs 15 residues. CDR3 in DNA: TGCAGCGCGGGATCCGGGACTAGCGGGTCCTACGAGCAGTACTTC. This encodes CSAGSGTSGSYEQYF.

The V gene is TRBV28, the J gene TRBJ2-5; 8 positions match TRBD2. Trimming took 2 bases from V and 2 from J; bases not matched to a gene: 13. Germline V gives CDR1 MDHEN, CDR2 SYDVKM. The CDR3 totals 18 residues. The CDR3, as DNA: TGTGCCAGCAGTTTAATTGAAGGTGTAGCGGGAACTCAAGAGACCCAGTACTTC. Translation gives CASSLIEGVAGTQETQYF.

Remarks on this clone: The identical CDR3 is also encoded by other nucleotide sequences in the sample. The chain has TRBV5-1 and TRBJ2-5; 12 nucleotides match TRBD2. V dropped 0 bases and J dropped 1; count of bases not matched to a gene: 4. From germline, CDR1 is SGHRS and CDR2 YFSETQ. This CDR3 has 17 amino acids. The CDR3 loop reads CASSLALAGGPQETQYF. CDR3 bases: TGCGCCAGCAGCTTGGCGCTAGCGGGAGGGCCCCAAGAGACCCAGTACTTC.